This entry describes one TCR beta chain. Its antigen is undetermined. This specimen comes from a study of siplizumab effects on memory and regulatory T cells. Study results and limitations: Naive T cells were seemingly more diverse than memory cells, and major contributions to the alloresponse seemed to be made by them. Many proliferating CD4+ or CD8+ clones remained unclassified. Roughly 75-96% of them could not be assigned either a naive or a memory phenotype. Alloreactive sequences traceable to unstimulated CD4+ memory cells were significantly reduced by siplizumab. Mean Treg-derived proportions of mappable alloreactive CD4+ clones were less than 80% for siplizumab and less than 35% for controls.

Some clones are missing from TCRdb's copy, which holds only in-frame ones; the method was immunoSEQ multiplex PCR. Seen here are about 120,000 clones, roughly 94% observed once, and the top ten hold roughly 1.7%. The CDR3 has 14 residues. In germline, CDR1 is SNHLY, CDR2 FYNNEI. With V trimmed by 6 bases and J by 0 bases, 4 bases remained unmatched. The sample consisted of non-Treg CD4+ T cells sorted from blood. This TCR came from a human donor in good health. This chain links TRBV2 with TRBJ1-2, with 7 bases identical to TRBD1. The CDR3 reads CASRPGQTNYGYTF. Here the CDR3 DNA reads TGTGCCAGCAGGCCGGGACAGACTAACTATGGCTACACCTTC.